This TCR beta chain was captured in a study of blood T cell repertoires in COVID-19 (dated by TCRdb to the early 2020s). Regarding the research as a whole: Samples covering the acute and convalescent phases of COVID-19 were provided by collaborators in the United States, Italy and Spain. The prospective study material was composed of cDNA or gDNA derived from T cells, B-cell-depleted T cells, or PBMCs. Subjects who had been exposed to COVID-19, were actively infected with it, or had recovered from it provided the deeply sampled blood TCRbeta repertoires that made up the dataset. A freely available public database, intended as a resource for researchers studying the immune response to SARS-CoV-2, is where the repertoires were released. Samples were obtained from the ongoing ImmuneRACE study (first 160 participants) and from 1,200 or so subjects provided by 6 global collaborators. The sample metadata nearly always contained a de-identified subject ID, COVID-19 status, age in years and sex. Where HLA class I and class II types were available, the types were taken from metadata supplied by the sample provider, not from assay-based typing. Study-wide conclusions, independent of this receptor: How much clinical and demographic metadata was included differed by source and by participant, and the metadata was provided uncurated.

Comments on this clone: There is no known antigen for this receptor. No much larger clonotype is one base removed from it; base qualities were not supplied.

Another Seattle source contributed samples from volunteer blood donors who had recovered from COVID-19. Collaborating institutions collected whole blood in K2EDTA tubes following their own protocols. For TCRbeta analysis, collaborators shipped samples in one of three forms: frozen whole blood, isolated PBMCs, or DNA extracted from either of those sample types. TCRbeta CDR3 regions were amplified from genomic DNA by means of the immunoSEQ Assay, a bias-controlled multiplex PCR. Regarding the original processing steps: The number of nucleated cells in each sample was estimated from the amplification of reference gene primers within the assay. Sequence reads were collapsed and filtered to measure the absolute abundance of every unique TCRbeta CDR3 rearrangement. For each sample, productive Simpson clonality was calculated as the square root of Simpson's diversity index over productive rearrangements. TCRdb re-hosts the immuneACCESS table, in-frame sequences only. Its copies lack some clones; in the studies checked, an unresolved V gene accounts for under half of them, and the cause for the rest is not known. The DNA was the basis for D and trimming; V, J and clone size are from that table. The sample contains over 70,000 clones, 80% of them found a single time. Clones ranked in the top ten supply 15% to 20% of the sample.

Material: peripheral blood. The receptor was isolated from a man between 65 and 85 years old who had recovered from COVID-19.

The DNA sequence is given as TGCAGCGGCAGGACATTAGCGGAGCGCACAGATACGCAGTATTTT. This yields the protein CSGRTLAERTDTQYF. Recombination connected TRBV29-1 to TRBJ2-3; TRBD2 is perhaps the D gene, given 6 matching bases. The germline V gene supplies CDR1 SQVTM and CDR2 ANQGSEA. Counted from cysteine to phenylalanine, this CDR3 has 15 amino acids. Solely the CDR3 DNA is kept, with 45 bases framed from the first base. Deletion took 7 bases off V and 1 base off J, with a span of 18 bases between the germline ends.